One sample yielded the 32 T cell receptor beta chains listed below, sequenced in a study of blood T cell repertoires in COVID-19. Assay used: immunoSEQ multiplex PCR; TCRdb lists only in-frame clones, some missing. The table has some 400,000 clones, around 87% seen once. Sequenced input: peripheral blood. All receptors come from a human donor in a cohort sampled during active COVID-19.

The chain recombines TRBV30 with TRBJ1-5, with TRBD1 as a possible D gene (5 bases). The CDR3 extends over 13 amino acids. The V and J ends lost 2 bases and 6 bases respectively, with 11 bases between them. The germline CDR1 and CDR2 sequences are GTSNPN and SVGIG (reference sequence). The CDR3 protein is CAWSRGRGQPQHF. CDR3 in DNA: TGTGCCTGGAGTAGGGGTCGAGGTCAGCCCCAGCATTTT.

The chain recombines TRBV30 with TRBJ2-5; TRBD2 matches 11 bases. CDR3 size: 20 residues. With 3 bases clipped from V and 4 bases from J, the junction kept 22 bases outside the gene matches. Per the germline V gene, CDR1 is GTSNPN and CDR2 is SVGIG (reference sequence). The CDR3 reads CAWRAPPGASGGLARETQYF. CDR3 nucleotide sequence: TGTGCCTGGAGGGCCCCGCCTGGGGCTAGCGGGGGGTTAGCACGAGAGACCCAGTACTTC.

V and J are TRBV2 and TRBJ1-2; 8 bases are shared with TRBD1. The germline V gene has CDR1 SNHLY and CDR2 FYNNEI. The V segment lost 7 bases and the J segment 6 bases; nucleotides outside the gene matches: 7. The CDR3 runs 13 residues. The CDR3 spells CASIRQGKDGYTF. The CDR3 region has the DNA TGTGCCAGCATCCGACAGGGGAAGGATGGCTACACCTTC.

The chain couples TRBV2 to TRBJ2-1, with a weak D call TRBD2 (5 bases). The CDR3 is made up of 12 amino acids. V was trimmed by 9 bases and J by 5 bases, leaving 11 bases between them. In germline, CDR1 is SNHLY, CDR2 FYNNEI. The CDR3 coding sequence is TGTGCCAGGCGGGCCTCTAACAATGAGCAGTTCTTC. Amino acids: CARRASNNEQFF.

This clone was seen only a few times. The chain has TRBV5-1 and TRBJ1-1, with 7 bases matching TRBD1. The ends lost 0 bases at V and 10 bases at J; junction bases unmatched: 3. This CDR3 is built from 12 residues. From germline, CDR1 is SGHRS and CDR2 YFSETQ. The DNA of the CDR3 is TGCGCCAGCAGCTTGGAAGAGGGGGCAGCTTTCTTT. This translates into CASSLEEGAAFF.

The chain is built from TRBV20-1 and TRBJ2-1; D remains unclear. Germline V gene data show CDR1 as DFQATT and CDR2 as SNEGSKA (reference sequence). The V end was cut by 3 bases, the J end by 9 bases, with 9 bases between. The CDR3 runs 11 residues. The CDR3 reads CSASTFSEQFF. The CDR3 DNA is TGCAGTGCTAGTACATTTTCTGAGCAGTTCTTC.

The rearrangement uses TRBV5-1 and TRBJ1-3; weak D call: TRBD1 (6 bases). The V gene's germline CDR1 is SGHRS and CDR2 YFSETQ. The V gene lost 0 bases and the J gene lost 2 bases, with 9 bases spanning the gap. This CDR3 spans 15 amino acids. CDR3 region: CASSLAGATGNTIYF. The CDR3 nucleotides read TGCGCCAGCAGCTTGGCAGGGGCCACTGGAAACACCATATATTTT.

The CDR3 region has the DNA TGTGCCAGCTCACCTTCTGGCGGGAGATGGGTCGATGAGCAGTTCTTC. Protein: CASSPSGGRWVDEQFF. The chain joins TRBV18 to TRBJ2-1; 7 nucleotides align to TRBD2. The CDR3 sequence is 16 residues long. Germline CDR1 reads KGHSH; CDR2 reads LQKENI. The V segment lost 3 bases and the J segment 8 bases; nucleotides outside the gene matches: 13. Complete variable domain (other parts from reference TRBV18 and TRBJ2-1): NAGVMQNPRHLVRRRGQEARLRCSPMKGHSHVYWYRQLPEEGLKFMVYLQKENIIDESGMPKERFSAEFPKEGPSILRIQQVVRGDSAAYFCASSPSGGRWVDEQFFGPGTRLTVL.

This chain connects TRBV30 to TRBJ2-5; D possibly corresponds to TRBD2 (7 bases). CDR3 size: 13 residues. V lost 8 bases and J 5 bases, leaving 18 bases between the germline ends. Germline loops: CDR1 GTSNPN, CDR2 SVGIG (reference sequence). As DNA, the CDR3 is TGTGCCGGAGGGGGGGTCGGAGGGGAGACCCAGTACTTC. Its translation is CAGGGVGGETQYF.

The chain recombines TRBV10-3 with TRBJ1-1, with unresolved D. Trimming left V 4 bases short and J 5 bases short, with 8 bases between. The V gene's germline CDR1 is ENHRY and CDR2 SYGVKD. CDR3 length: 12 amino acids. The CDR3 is CAISGSFTEAFF. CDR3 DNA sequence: TGTGCCATCAGTGGGTCCTTTACTGAAGCTTTCTTT.

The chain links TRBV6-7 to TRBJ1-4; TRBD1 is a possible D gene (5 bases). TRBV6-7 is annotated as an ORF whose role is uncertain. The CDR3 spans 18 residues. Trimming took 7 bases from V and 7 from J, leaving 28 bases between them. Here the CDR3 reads CASTLRGAYRIRGEKLFF. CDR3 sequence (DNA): TGTGCCAGCACCTTAAGGGGCGCTTATAGGATTAGAGGTGAAAAACTGTTTTTT.

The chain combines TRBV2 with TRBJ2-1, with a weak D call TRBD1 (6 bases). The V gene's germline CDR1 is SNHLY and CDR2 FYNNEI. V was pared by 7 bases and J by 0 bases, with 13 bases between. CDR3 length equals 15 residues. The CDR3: CASKGQLSSYNEQFF. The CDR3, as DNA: TGTGCCAGCAAAGGACAGTTGAGCTCCTACAATGAGCAGTTCTTC.

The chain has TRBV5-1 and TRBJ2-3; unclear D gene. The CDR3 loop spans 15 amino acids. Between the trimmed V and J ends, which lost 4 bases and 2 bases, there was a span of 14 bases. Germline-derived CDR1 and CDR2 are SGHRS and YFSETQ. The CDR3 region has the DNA TGCGCCAGCAGCCCGGTAGCAGTGTCCACAGATACGCAGTATTTT. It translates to CASSPVAVSTDTQYF.

The CDR3 DNA sequence: TGTGCCAGCAGCAAACCTAGGTGGGACAGGGTGAAAAAACTGTTTTTT. This encodes CASSKPRWDRVKKLFF. The chain is built from TRBV21-1 and TRBJ1-4; the table's D call TRBD1 went unverified against the DNA. TRBV21-1 corresponds to a pseudogene. The CDR3 covers 16 residues.

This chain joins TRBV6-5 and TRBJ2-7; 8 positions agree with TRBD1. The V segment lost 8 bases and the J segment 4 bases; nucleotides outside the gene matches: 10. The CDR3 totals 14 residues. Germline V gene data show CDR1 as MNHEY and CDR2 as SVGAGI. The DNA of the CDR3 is TGTGCCAGCGCTAGGACAGGGCCCTCTTACGAGCAGTACTTC. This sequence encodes CASARTGPSYEQYF.

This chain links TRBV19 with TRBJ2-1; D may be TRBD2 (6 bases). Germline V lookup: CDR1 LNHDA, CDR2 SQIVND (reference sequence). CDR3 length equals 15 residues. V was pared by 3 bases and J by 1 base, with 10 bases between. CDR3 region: CASSIDGGSYNEQFF. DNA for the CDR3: TGTGCCAGTAGTATTGACGGGGGATCCTACAATGAGCAGTTCTTC.

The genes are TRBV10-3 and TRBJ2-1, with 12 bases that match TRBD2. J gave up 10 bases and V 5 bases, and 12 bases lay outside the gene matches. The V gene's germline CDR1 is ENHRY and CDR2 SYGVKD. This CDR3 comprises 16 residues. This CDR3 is CAISPRLAGETGEQFF. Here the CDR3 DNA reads TGTGCCATCAGTCCTAGACTAGCGGGGGAGACGGGGGAGCAGTTCTTC.

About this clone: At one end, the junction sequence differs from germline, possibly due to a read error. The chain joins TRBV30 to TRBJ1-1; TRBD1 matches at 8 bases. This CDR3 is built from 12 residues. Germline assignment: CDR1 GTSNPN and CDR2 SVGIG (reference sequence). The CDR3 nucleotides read TGTGCCTGGAATCGTGACAGGGGTGTACAAGGTTTT. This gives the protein CAWNRDRGVQGF.

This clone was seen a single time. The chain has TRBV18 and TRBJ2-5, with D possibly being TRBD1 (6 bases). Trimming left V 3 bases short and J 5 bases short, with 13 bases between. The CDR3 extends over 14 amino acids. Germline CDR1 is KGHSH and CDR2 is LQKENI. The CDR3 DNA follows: TGTGCCAGCTCACCCCTACAGGGAGTCGAGACCCAGTACTTC. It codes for CASSPLQGVETQYF.

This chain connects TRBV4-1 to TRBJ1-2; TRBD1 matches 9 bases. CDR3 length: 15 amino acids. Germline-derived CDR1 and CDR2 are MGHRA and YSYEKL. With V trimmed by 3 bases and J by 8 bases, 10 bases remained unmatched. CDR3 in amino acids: CASSQYRGRVEGYTF. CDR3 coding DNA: TGCGCCAGCAGCCAGTACAGGGGGCGGGTGGAGGGCTACACCTTC.

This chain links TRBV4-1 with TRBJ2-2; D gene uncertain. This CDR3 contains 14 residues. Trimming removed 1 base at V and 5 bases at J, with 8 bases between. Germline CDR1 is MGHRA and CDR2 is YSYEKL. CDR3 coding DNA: TGCGCCAGCAGCCAAGGTTGGCCTACCGGGGAGCTGTTTTTT. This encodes CASSQGWPTGELFF.

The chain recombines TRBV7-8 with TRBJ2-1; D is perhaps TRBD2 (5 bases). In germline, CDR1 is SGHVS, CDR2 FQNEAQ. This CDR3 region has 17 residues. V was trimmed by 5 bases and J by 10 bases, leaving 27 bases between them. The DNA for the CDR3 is TGTGCCAGCAGCCCCGCCCGGCCGGGGATGGGGTTGTTCGAGCAGTTCTTC. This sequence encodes CASSPARPGMGLFEQFF.

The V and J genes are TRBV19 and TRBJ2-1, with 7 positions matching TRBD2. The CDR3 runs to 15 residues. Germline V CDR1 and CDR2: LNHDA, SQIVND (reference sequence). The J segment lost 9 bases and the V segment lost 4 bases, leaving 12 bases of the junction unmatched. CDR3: CASSTTGGPSSEQFF. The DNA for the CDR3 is TGTGCCAGTAGTACAACGGGAGGTCCTTCGAGTGAGCAGTTCTTC.

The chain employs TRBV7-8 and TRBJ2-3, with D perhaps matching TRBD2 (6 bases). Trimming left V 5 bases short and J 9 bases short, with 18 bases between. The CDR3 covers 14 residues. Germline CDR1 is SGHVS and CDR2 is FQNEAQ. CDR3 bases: TGTGCCAGCAGCCCTCTGATGGGGACTGGCACGCAGTATTTT. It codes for CASSPLMGTGTQYF.

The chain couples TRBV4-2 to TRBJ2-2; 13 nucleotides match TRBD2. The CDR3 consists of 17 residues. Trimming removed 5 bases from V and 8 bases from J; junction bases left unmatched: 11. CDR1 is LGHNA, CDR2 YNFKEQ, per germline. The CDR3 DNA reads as TGTGCCAGCAGCGGACTAGCGGGGGTCGGAGTAGGAGGGGAGCTGTTTTTT. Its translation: CASSGLAGVGVGGELFF.

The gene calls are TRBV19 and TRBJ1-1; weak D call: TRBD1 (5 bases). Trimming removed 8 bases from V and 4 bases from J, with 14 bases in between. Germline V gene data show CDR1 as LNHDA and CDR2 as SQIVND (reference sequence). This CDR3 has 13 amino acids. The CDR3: CASLGRASTEAFF. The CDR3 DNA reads TGTGCCAGTTTGGGCAGGGCGAGCACTGAAGCTTTCTTT.

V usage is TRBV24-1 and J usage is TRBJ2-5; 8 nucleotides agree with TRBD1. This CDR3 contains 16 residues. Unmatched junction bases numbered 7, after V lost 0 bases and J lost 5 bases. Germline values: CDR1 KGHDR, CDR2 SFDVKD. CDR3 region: CATSDLAQGARETQYF. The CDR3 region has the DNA TGTGCCACCAGTGATTTGGCCCAGGGGGCGCGGGAGACCCAGTACTTC.

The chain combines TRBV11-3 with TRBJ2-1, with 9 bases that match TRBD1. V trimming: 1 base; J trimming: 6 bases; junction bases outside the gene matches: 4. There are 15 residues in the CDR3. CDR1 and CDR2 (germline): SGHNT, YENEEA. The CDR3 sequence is CASSLGGTGPNEQFF. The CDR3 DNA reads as TGTGCCAGCAGCTTAGGGGGGACAGGGCCCAATGAGCAGTTCTTC.

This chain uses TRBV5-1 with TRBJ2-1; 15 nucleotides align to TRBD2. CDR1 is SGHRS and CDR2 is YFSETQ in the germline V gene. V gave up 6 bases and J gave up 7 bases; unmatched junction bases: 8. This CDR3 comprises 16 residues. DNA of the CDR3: TGCGCCAGCACCACGGGACTAGCGGGAGGATTAAATGAGCAGTTCTTC. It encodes CASTTGLAGGLNEQFF. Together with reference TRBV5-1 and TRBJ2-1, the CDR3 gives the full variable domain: KAGVTQTPRYLIKTRGQQVTLSCSPISGHRSVSWYQQTPGQGLQFLFEYFSETQRNKGNFPGRFSGRQFSNSRSEMNVSTLELGDSALYLCASTTGLAGGLNEQFFGPGTRLTVL.

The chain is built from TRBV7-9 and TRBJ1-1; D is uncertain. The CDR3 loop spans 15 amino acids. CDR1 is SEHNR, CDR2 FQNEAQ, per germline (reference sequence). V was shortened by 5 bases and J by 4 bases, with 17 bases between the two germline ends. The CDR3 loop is CASSRGLILTTEAFF. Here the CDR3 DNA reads TGTGCCAGCAGCCGAGGACTCATCCTGACCACTGAAGCTTTCTTT.

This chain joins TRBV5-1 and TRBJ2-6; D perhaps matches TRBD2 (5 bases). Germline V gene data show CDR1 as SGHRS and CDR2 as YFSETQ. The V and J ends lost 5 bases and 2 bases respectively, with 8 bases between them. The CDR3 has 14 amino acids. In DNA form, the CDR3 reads TGCGCCAGCAGGCGGGCGGCTGGGGCCAACGTCCTGACTTTC. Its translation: CASRRAAGANVLTF.

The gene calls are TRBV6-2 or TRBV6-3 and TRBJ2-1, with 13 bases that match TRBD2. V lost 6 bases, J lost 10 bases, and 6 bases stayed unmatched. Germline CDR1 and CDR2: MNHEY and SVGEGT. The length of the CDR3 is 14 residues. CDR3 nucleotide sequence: TGTGCCAGCAGCGGGACTAGCGGGAACCCCGAGCAGTTCTTC. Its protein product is CASSGTSGNPEQFF.